These 18 T cell receptor beta chains share one sample of origin, sequenced in a study of response to subunit inactivated influenza vaccine. Each CDR3 protein is one row after TCRdb ran MiXCR on the RT-PCR reads. Of around 190,000 distinct CDR3 sequences in the sample, around 9% were seen once. Sequencing was performed on non-naive T cells sorted from PBMCs, taken on the day of vaccination. The receptors derive from a man aged 45-65 years who received an inactivated influenza vaccine.

This chain uses TRBV7-2 with TRBJ1-1; 7 bases align to TRBD1. CDR3 length: 17 residues. The germline CDR1 and CDR2 sequences are SGHTA and FQGNSA. J was trimmed by 0 bases and V by 5 bases; bases with no gene match: 12. This chain's CDR3 is CASSTTGTVGMNTEAFF. CDR3 coding DNA: TGTGCCAGCAGCACAACCGGGACAGTAGGAATGAACACTGAAGCTTTCTTT. Variable domain in full (rest from reference TRBV7-2 and TRBJ1-1): GAGVSQSPSNKVTEKGKDVELRCDPISGHTALYWYRQSLGQGLEFLIYFQGNSAPDKSGLPSDRFSAERTGGSVSTLTIQRTQQEDSAVYLCASSTTGTVGMNTEAFFGQGTRLTVV.

This chain connects TRBV7-3 to TRBJ2-7, with D possibly being TRBD2 (7 bases). Germline V gene sequence: CDR1 SGHTA, CDR2 FQGTGA. This CDR3 contains 14 residues. The ends were cut back, 5 bases at V and 4 bases at J, with 15 bases in the middle. The CDR3 region has the DNA TGTGCCAGCAGCCCGGCGGGGGCTGGTTACGAGCAGTACTTC. Translated: CASSPAGAGYEQYF.

The gene calls are TRBV7-9 and TRBJ2-7, with TRBD2 identical over 10 bases. The germline V gene encodes CDR1 SEHNR and CDR2 FQNEAQ (reference sequence). The CDR3 is made up of 16 amino acids. V lost 3 bases to trimming and J lost 2 bases; unmatched junction nucleotides: 7. The CDR3 region has the DNA TGTGCCAGCAGCTTTCATAGCGGGAGGACCACCTACGAGCAGTACTTC. Amino acids: CASSFHSGRTTYEQYF.

This chain connects TRBV6-8 to TRBJ1-3, with D possibly being TRBD1 (5 bases). The CDR3 runs to 16 residues. In germline, CDR1 is MNHGY, CDR2 SAAAGT. Trimming left V 0 bases short and J 2 bases short, with 11 bases between. The CDR3 protein is CASSYSIGTAGNTIYF. CDR3 coding DNA: TGTGCCAGCAGTTACTCGATAGGGACTGCTGGAAACACCATATATTTT.

The rearrangement uses TRBV4-2 and TRBJ2-6; a weak D match, TRBD2 (6 bases). V was cut by 3 bases and J by 4 bases, with 13 bases left in between. CDR1 is LGHNA, CDR2 YNFKEQ, per germline. This CDR3 spans 16 amino acids. The DNA of the CDR3 is TGTGCCAGCAGCCAGGGGGGACTCAGCGGGGCCAACGTCCTGACTTTC. Translation gives CASSQGGLSGANVLTF.

This clonotype was detected a few times. This chain links TRBV4-1 with TRBJ2-3, with a weak D call TRBD1 (5 bases). CDR3 length: 13 amino acids. V was trimmed by 4 bases and J by 6 bases, leaving 11 bases between them. Germline V gene lookup returns CDR1 MGHRA and CDR2 YSYEKL. The CDR3, as DNA: TGCGCCAGCAGCCGAGGACATGGGGATACGCAGTATTTT. It specifies CASSRGHGDTQYF.

This clonotype was seen a few times. This chain connects TRBV20-1 to TRBJ2-1; 8 bases match TRBD2. There are 17 residues in the CDR3. The J segment lost 7 bases and the V segment lost 1 base, leaving 15 bases of the junction unmatched. Germline V CDR1 and CDR2: DFQATT, SNEGSKA (reference sequence). In nucleotides, the CDR3 is TGCAGTGCTAGAGGTGCGGGGGGAGCGGGAGCTTTTAATGAGCAGTTCTTC. The encoded protein is CSARGAGGAGAFNEQFF.

The rearrangement links TRBV19 to TRBJ2-7; 9 bases are a match to TRBD1. Germline V gene sequence: CDR1 LNHDA, CDR2 SQIVND (reference sequence). The length of the CDR3 is 12 residues. J gave up 3 bases and V 10 bases, and 4 bases lay outside the gene matches. CDR3 amino acids: CATGQGHYEQYF. CDR3 in DNA: TGTGCCACGGGACAGGGCCACTACGAGCAGTACTTC.

This clonotype has at least ten counts. J is TRBJ2-1 and V is TRBV6-2 or TRBV6-3, with no clear D. V was pared by 4 bases and J by 4 bases, with 14 bases between. The CDR3 extends over 15 amino acids. Per the germline V gene, CDR1 is MNHEY and CDR2 is SVGEGT. CDR3 bases: TGTGCCAGCAGTTGGATCGGCTTGACATACAATGAGCAGTTCTTC. Translated: CASSWIGLTYNEQFF.

The genes are TRBV10-3 and TRBJ2-2; TRBD1 or TRBD2 may be the D gene (5 bases each). Germline V gene sequence: CDR1 ENHRY, CDR2 SYGVKD. The CDR3 loop spans 16 amino acids. V was shortened by 3 bases and J by 2 bases, with 13 bases between the two germline ends. In DNA, the CDR3 is TGTGCCATCAGTGAAAGTGGCCGGGGCAACACCGGGGAGCTGTTTTTT. This encodes CAISESGRGNTGELFF.

The sample holds a few counts of this clonotype. The gene calls are TRBV5-1 and TRBJ2-2, with 11 nucleotides matching TRBD1. The germline V gene encodes CDR1 SGHRS and CDR2 YFSETQ. V shed 3 bases, J shed 1 base, and the junction held 8 bases outside the gene matches. The CDR3 has 18 residues. The CDR3 sequence is CASSSGTGGTLNTGELFF. The CDR3 DNA follows: TGCGCCAGCAGCTCCGGGACAGGGGGTACGTTGAACACCGGGGAGCTGTTTTTT.

This clonotype was observed a few times. CDR3: CASSWGATSSGNTIYF. CDR3 sequence (DNA): TGTGCCAGCAGTTGGGGGGCCACCTCCTCTGGAAACACCATATATTTT. The genes are TRBV6-5 and TRBJ1-3, with D possibly TRBD1 on 6 matching bases. Trimming pared 4 bases from V and 0 bases from J, leaving 13 bases between. The V gene's germline CDR1 is MNHEY and CDR2 SVGAGI. The CDR3 length is 16 residues.

This chain uses TRBV20-1 with TRBJ2-7; a weak D match, TRBD2 (5 bases). The CDR3 totals 14 residues. V dropped 0 bases and J dropped 6 bases, with 15 bases sitting between them. CDR1 is DFQATT, CDR2 SNEGSKA, per germline (reference sequence). The CDR3 is CSARDPGVLGEQYF. The CDR3 coding sequence is TGCAGTGCTAGAGATCCCGGGGTATTGGGCGAGCAGTACTTC.

The chain joins TRBV30 to TRBJ2-7, with TRBD1 identical over 10 bases. Trimming removed 1 base from V and 2 bases from J; junction bases left unmatched: 5. The CDR3 covers 15 residues. From germline, CDR1 is GTSNPN and CDR2 SVGIG (reference sequence). Written as DNA, the CDR3 is TGTGCCTGGAGTGAAGGGACAGGGGCGACCTACGAGCAGTACTTC. This encodes CAWSEGTGATYEQYF.

This clonotype has just a few counts. The rearrangement links TRBV7-9 to TRBJ2-1, with 7 bases fitting TRBD2. The CDR3 totals 15 residues. Germline loops: CDR1 SEHNR, CDR2 FQNEAQ (reference sequence). V was clipped by 2 bases and J by 5 bases; unmatched bases: 6. The CDR3 nucleotides are TGTGCCAGCAGCTTATCGGGGGGAGTAAACAATGAGCAGTTCTTC. Amino acids: CASSLSGGVNNEQFF.

The chain couples TRBV12-3 or TRBV12-4 to TRBJ2-7, with no clear D. V gave up 1 base and J gave up 6 bases, with 10 bases separating them. The CDR3 is made up of 13 amino acids. The CDR3 spells CASSLEPIGEQYF. CDR3 sequence (DNA): TGTGCCAGCAGTTTAGAACCGATTGGCGAGCAGTACTTC.

The chain uses TRBV12-3 or TRBV12-4 and TRBJ1-4; 9 positions agree with TRBD1. This CDR3 comprises 14 residues. With V trimmed by 2 bases and J by 9 bases, 4 bases remained unmatched. CDR3 region: CASSLWDRDQKLFF. DNA of the CDR3: TGTGCCAGCAGTTTATGGGACAGGGATCAAAAACTGTTTTTT.

The chain has TRBV15 and TRBJ1-4; the D gene is possibly TRBD1 (5 bases). Trimming removed 4 bases at V and 4 bases at J, with 10 bases between. Germline V gives CDR1 LNHNV, CDR2 YYDKDF (reference sequence). This CDR3 has 14 residues. This chain's CDR3 is CATSKRQLNEKLFF. The CDR3 nucleotides read TGTGCCACCAGCAAGAGACAGCTTAATGAAAAACTGTTTTTT.